This is a list of T cell receptor beta chains from one sample in a study of blood T cell repertoires in COVID-19. Data came from immunoSEQ multiplex PCR; TCRdb stores just in-frame clones and leaves some out. The sample has 200,000 to 250,000 clones, approximately 85% seen once; the top ten hold over 7%. The sequenced material came from peripheral blood. The receptors originated from an elderly woman with COVID-19, enrolled during active disease. The CDR3 runs from the conserved cysteine through the conserved F or W. The D gene is left open where the match is weak. Clone sizes are given selectively: once, few, many, or a class where the clone is expanded.

>-|TRBV27|-|TRBJ2-7
CASSLSQGYSYEQYF
TGTGCCAGCAGTTTAAGTCAGGGGTACTCCTACGAGCAGTACTTC
>-|TRBV11-2|once|TRBJ2-7
CASSLNGEQYF
TGTGCCAGCAGCCTTAACGGCGAGCAGTACTTC
>TRBD2|TRBV5-1|few|TRBJ2-3
CASSSLSGTSGRASGGDTQYF
TGCGCCAGCAGCTCACTTTCCGGGACTAGCGGGAGGGCCAGTGGCGGAGATACGCAGTATTTT
>-|TRBV2|-|TRBJ2-5
CASTRDFQETQYF
TGTGCCAGCACCCGGGACTTCCAAGAGACCCAGTACTTC
>TRBD2|TRBV29-1|few|TRBJ2-3
CSVEGTSGTDTQYF
TGCAGCGTTGAAGGGACTAGTGGCACAGATACGCAGTATTTT
>TRBD1|TRBV19|few|TRBJ1-5
CASSIRQGGGNQPQHF
TGTGCCAGTAGTATCCGACAGGGGGGGGGCAATCAGCCCCAGCATTTT
>TRBD2|TRBV4-2|-|TRBJ2-2
CASSPLKAGITGELFF
TGTGCCAGCAGCCCCCTCAAAGCGGGGATCACCGGGGAGCTGTTTTTT
>-|TRBV2|-|TRBJ2-1
CASSLQGLGDNEQFF
TGTGCCAGCAGTTTACAGGGCTTGGGAGACAATGAGCAGTTCTTC
>-|TRBV11-3|-|TRBJ1-5
CASSRACQATNQPQHF
TGTGCCAGCAGCAGAGCTTGCCAGGCCACCAATCAGCCCCAGCATTTT
>-|TRBV29-1|-|TRBJ1-1
CSTRGQNTEAFF
TGCAGCACCAGGGGTCAGAACACTGAAGCTTTCTTT
>-|TRBV29-1|few|TRBJ2-3
CSVEDPEGEDTQYF
TGCAGCGTTGAAGATCCTGAGGGGGAAGATACGCAGTATTTT
>TRBD2|TRBV14|-|TRBJ2-5
CASSQGTSGGTQYF
TGTGCCAGCAGCCAAGGGACTAGCGGTGGGACCCAGTACTTC
>-|TRBV27|-|TRBJ1-6
CASSLGPVGNSPLHF
TGTGCCAGCAGTCTGGGGCCCGTGGGTAATTCACCCCTCCACTTT
>TRBD1|TRBV24-1|-|TRBJ1-2
CATSEGDRNYGYTF
TGTGCCACCAGTGAGGGGGACAGGAACTATGGCTACACCTTC
>TRBD1|TRBV19|-|TRBJ2-3
CAISEGQNTDTQYF
TGTGCCATTTCCGAGGGACAGAACACAGATACGCAGTATTTT
>-|TRBV27|-|TRBJ1-6
CASRGRATLPNSPLHF
TGTGCCAGCAGGGGCAGGGCTACCCTTCCGAATTCACCCCTCCACTTT
>-|TRBV5-1|few|TRBJ1-1
CASSLAQGKAFF
TGCGCCAGCAGCTTGGCGCAGGGAAAAGCTTTCTTT
>-|TRBV10-3|-|TRBJ1-2
CAISEAGTGTAFGYTF
TGTGCCATCAGTGAGGCTGGTACAGGGACCGCCTTTGGCTACACCTTC
>-|TRBV6-2/TRBV6-3|-|TRBJ2-7
CASSPNYEQYF
TGTGCCAGCAGTCCCAACTACGAGCAGTACTTC
>-|TRBV6-1|-|TRBJ2-5
CASSENRGSRETQYF
TGTGCCAGCAGTGAAAATCGGGGGAGTAGAGAGACCCAGTACTTC
>-|TRBV6-5|once|TRBJ2-1
CASRAGSAGSNEQFF
TGTGCCAGCAGGGCCGGGAGTGCTGGGTCCAATGAGCAGTTCTTC
>TRBD1|TRBV18|-|TRBJ2-7
CASSPPYRTGPYEQYF
TGTGCCAGCTCACCACCGTACCGGACAGGCCCATACGAGCAGTACTTC
>-|TRBV7-3|-|TRBJ2-1
CASSWRRIDEQFF
TGTGCCAGCAGCTGGAGGCGGATAGATGAGCAGTTCTTC
>-|TRBV14|few|TRBJ1-3
CASSRRVLAFGNTIYF
TGTGCCAGCAGCCGACGGGTGCTCGCTTTTGGAAACACCATATATTTT